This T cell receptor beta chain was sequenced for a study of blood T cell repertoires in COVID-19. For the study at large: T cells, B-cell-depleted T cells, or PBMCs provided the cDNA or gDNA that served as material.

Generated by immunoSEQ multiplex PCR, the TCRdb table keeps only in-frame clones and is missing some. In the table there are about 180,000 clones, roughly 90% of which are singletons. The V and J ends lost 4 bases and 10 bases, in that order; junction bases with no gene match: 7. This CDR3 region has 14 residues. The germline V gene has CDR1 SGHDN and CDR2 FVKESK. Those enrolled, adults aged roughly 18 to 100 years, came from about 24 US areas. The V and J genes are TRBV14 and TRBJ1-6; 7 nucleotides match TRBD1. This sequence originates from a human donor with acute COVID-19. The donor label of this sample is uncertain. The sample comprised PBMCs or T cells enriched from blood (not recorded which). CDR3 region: CASSRGSGGSPLHF. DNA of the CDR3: TGTGCCAGCAGCCGTGGGTCAGGGGGATCACCCCTCCACTTT. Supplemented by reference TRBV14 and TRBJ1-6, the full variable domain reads EAGVTQFPSHSVIEKGQTVTLRCDPISGHDNLYWYRRVMGKEIKFLLHFVKESKQDESGMPNNRFLAERTGGTYSTLKVQPAELEDSGVYFCASSRGSGGSPLHFGNGTRLTVT.